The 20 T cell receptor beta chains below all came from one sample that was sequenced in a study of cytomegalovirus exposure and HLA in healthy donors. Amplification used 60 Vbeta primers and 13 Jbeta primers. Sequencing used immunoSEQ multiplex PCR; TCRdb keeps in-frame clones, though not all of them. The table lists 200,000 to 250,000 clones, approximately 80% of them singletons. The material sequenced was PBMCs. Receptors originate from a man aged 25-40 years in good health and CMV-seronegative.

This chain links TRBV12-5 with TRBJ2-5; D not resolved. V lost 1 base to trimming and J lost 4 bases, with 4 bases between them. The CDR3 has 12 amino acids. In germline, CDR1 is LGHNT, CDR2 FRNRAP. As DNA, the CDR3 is TGTGCTAGTGGTTTGGAGAGAGAGACCCAGTACTTC. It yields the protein CASGLERETQYF.

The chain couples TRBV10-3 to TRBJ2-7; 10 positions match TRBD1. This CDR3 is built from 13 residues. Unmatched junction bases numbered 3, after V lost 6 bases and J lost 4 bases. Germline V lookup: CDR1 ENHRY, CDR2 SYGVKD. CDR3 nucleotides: TGTGCCATCAGCCCGGGACAGGGGTACGAGCAGTACTTC. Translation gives CAISPGQGYEQYF.

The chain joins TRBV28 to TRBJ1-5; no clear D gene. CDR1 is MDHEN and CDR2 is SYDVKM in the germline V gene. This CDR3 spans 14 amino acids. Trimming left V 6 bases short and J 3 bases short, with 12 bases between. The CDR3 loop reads CASSLNAINQPQHF. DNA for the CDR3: TGTGCCAGCAGCCTAAATGCAATCAATCAGCCCCAGCATTTT.

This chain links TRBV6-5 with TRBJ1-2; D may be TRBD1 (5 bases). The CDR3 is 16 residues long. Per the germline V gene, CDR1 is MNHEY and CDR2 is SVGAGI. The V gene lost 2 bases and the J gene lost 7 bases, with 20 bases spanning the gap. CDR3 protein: CASSYRPAGLIGGYTF. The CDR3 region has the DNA TGTGCCAGCAGTTACCGCCCCGCAGGGCTAATAGGTGGCTACACCTTC.

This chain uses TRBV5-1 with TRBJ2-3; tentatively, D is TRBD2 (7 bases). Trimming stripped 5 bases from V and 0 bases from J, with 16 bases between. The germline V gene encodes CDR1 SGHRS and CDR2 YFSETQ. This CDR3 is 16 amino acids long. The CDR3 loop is CASRDGGGLSTDTQYF. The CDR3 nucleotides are TGCGCCAGCAGGGATGGCGGGGGCCTAAGCACAGATACGCAGTATTTT. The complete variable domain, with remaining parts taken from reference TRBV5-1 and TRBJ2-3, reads KAGVTQTPRYLIKTRGQQVTLSCSPISGHRSVSWYQQTPGQGLQFLFEYFSETQRNKGNFPGRFSGRQFSNSRSEMNVSTLELGDSALYLCASRDGGGLSTDTQYFGPGTRLTVL.

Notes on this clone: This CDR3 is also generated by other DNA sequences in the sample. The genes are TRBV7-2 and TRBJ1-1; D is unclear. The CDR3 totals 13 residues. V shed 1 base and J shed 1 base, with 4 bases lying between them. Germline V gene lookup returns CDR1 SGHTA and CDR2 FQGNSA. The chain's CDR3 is CASSLGQNTEAFF. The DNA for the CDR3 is TGTGCCAGCAGCTTAGGACAGAACACTGAAGCTTTCTTT. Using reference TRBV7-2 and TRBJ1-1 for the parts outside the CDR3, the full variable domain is GAGVSQSPSNKVTEKGKDVELRCDPISGHTALYWYRQSLGQGLEFLIYFQGNSAPDKSGLPSDRFSAERTGGSVSTLTIQRTQQEDSAVYLCASSLGQNTEAFFGQGTRLTVV.

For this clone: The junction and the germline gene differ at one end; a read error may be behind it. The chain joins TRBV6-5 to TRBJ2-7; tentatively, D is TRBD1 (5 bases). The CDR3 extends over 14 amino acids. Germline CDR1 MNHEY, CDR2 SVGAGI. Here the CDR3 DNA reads TGTGCCAGCAGTAAGGCAGGGTCCTCCAACGAGCAGTACTTC. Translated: CASSKAGSSNEQYF.

CDR3 region: CASSLGQYTDTQYF. The CDR3 DNA follows: TGTGCCAGCAGCCTCGGACAATACACAGATACGCAGTATTTT. The chain combines TRBV7-9 with TRBJ2-3; a possible D gene is TRBD1 (5 bases). Germline CDR1 SEHNR, CDR2 FQNEAQ (reference sequence). The CDR3 has 14 residues. V was pared by 5 bases and J by 2 bases, with 11 bases between.

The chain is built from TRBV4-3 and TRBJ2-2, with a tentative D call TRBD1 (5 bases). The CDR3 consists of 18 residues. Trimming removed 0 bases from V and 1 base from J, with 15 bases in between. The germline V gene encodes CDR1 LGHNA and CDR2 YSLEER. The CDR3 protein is CASSQDEVRGLNTGELFF. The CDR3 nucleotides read TGCGCCAGCAGCCAAGATGAAGTTAGGGGTCTGAACACCGGGGAGCTGTTTTTT.

The CDR3 here is CASSLAFVGYSQLQFF. The CDR3 bases are TGCGCCAGCAGCTTGGCTTTCGTAGGATACTCACAGTTGCAGTTCTTC. The rearrangement joins TRBV5-1 to TRBJ2-1; D uncertain. Germline V CDR1 and CDR2: SGHRS, YFSETQ. The V end lost 0 bases, the J end lost 12 bases, and 22 bases lay between the germline ends. The CDR3 spans 16 residues. Looking up the rest from reference TRBV5-1 and TRBJ2-1 gives the full variable domain: KAGVTQTPRYLIKTRGQQVTLSCSPISGHRSVSWYQQTPGQGLQFLFEYFSETQRNKGNFPGRFSGRQFSNSRSEMNVSTLELGDSALYLCASSLAFVGYSQLQFFGPGTRLTVL.

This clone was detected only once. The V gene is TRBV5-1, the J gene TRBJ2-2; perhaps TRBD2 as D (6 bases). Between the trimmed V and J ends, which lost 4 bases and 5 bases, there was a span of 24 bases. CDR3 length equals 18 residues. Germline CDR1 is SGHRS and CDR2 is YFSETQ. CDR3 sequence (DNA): TGCGCCAGCAGCCCACTGCCCTTCAACGGGGGAGGAACCGGGGAGCTGTTTTTT. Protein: CASSPLPFNGGGTGELFF.

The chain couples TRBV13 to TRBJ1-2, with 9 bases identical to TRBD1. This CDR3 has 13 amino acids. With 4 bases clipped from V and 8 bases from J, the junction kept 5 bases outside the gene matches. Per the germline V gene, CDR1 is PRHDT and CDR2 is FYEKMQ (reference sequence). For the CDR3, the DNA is TGTGCCAGCAGCTCCCGGGACAGGGTCGGCTACACCTTC. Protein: CASSSRDRVGYTF.

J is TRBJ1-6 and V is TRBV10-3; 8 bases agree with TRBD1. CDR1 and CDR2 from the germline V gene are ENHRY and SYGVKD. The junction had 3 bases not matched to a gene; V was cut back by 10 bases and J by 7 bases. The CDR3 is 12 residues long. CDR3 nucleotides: TGTGCCACCCGACAGGGGAATTCACCCCTCCACTTT. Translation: CATRQGNSPLHF.

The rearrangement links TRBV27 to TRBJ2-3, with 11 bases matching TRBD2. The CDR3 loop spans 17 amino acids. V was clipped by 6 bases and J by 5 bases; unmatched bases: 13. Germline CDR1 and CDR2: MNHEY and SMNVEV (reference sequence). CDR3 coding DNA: TGTGCCAGCAGCCGACCCGCCTTAGCGGGGGGGATAGATACGCAGTATTTT. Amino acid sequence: CASSRPALAGGIDTQYF.

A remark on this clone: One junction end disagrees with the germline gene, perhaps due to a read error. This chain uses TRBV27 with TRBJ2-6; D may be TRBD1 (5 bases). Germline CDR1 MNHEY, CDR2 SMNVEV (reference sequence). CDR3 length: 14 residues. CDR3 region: CASRSSSGASVLTF. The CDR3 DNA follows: TGTGCCAGCAGAAGTAGCTCTGGGGCCAGCGTCCTGACTTTC.

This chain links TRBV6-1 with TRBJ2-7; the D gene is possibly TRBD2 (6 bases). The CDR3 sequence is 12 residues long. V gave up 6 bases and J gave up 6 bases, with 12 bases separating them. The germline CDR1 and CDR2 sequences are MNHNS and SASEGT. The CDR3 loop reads CASRAGYSEQYF. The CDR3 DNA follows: TGTGCCAGCAGGGCGGGATACAGCGAGCAGTACTTC.

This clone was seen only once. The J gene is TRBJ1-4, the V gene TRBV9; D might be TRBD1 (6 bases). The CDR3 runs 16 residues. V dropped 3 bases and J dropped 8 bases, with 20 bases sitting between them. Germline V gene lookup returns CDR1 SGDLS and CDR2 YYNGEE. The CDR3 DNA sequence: TGTGCCAGCAGCGCTCAAGCAGGGGCGTACAGGGAAAAACTGTTTTTT. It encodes CASSAQAGAYREKLFF.

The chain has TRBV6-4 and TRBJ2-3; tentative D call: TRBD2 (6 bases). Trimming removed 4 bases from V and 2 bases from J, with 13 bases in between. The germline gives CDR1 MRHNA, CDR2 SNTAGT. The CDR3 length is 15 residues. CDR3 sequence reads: CASSVAEGSTDTQYF. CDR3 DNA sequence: TGTGCCAGCAGTGTAGCGGAGGGCTCCACAGATACGCAGTATTTT.

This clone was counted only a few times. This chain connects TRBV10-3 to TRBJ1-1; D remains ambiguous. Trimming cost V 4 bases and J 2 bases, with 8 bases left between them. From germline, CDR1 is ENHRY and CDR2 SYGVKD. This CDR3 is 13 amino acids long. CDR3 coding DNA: TGTGCCATCAGTGGGAGGGAAAACACTGAAGCTTTCTTT. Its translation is CAISGRENTEAFF.

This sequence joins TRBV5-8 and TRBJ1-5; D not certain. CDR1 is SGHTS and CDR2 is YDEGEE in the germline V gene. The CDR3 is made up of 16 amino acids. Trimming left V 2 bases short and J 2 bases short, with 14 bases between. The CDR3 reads CASSFRRVGGNQPQHF. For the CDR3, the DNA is TGTGCCAGCAGCTTTAGGCGGGTCGGGGGCAATCAGCCCCAGCATTTT.